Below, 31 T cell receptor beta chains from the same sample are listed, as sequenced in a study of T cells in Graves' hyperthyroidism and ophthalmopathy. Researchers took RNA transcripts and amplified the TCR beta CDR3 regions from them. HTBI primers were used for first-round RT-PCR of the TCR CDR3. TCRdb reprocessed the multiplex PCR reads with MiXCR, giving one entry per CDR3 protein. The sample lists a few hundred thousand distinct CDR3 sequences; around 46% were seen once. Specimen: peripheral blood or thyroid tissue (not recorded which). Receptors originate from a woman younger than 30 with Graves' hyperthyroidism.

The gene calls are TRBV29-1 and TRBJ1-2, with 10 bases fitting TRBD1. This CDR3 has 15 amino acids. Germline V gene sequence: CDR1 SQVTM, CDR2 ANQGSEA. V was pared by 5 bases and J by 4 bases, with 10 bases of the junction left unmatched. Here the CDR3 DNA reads TGCAGCGTTTATTCCGGGACAGGGGCCTCCTATGGCTACACCTTC. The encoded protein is CSVYSGTGASYGYTF.

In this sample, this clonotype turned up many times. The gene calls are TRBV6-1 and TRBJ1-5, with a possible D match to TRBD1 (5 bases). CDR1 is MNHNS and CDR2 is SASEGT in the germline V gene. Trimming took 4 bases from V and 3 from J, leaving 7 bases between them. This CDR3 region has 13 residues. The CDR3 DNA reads TGTGCCAGCAGTGGACAGCTCAATCAGCCCCAGCATTTT. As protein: CASSGQLNQPQHF.

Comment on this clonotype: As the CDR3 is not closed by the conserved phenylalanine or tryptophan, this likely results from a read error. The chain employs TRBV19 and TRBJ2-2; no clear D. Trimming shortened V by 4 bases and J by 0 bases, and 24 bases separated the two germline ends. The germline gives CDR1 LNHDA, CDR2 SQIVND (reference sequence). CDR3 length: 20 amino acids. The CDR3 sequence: CASSRIPAPVRRANTGELFL. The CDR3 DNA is TGTGCCAGTAGTAGAATCCCGGCCCCGGTCCGGCGAGCGAACACCGGGGAGCTGTTTCTT.

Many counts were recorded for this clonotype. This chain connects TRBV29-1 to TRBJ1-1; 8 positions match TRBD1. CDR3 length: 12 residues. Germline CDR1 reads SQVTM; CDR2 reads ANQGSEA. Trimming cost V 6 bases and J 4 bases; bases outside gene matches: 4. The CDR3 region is CSVTGGGTEAFF. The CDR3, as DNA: TGCAGCGTCACAGGGGGAGGCACTGAAGCTTTCTTT. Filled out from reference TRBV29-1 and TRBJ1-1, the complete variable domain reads SAVISQKPSRDICQRGTSLTIQCQVDSQVTMMFWYRQQPGQSLTLIATANQGSEATYESGFVIDKFPISRPNLTFSTLTVSNMSPEDSSIYLCSVTGGGTEAFFGQGTRLTVV.

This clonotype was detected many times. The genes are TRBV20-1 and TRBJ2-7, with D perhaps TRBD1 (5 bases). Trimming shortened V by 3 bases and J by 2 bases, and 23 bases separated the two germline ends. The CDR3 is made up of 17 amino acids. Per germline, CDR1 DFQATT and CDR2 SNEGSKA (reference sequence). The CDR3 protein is CSASTRAATPRTYEQYF. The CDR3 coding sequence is TGCAGTGCTAGTACCAGGGCCGCCACACCGAGGACCTACGAGCAGTACTTC.

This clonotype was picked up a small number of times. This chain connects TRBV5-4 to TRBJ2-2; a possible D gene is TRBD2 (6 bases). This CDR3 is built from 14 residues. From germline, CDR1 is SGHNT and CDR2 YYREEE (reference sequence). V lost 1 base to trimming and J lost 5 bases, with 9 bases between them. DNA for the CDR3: TGTGCCAGCAGCTTGTTGGGGGGAACCGGGGAGCTGTTTTTT. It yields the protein CASSLLGGTGELFF.

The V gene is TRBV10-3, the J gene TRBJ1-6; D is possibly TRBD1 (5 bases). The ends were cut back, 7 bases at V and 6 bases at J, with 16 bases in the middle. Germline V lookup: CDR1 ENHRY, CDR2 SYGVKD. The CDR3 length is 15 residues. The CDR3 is CAITEGALPNSPLHF. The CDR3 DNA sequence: TGTGCCATCACCGAAGGGGCCTTACCTAATTCACCCCTCCACTTT.

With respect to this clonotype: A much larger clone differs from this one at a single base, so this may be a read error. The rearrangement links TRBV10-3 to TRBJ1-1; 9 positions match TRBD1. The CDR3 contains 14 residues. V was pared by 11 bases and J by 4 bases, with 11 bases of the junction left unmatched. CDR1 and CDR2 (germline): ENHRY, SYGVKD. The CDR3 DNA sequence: TGTGCCTGCAGTTACCGGGACAGGGCCACTGAAGCTTTCTTT. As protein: CACSYRDRATEAFF.

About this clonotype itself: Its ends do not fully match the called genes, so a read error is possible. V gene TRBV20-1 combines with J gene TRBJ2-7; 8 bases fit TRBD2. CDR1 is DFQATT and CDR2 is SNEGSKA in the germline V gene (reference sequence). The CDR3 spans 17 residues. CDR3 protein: CSSRPATTSGGGYEQYF. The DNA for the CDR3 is TGCAGTTCTAGACCCGCCACCACTAGCGGAGGGGGGTACGAGCAGTACTTC.

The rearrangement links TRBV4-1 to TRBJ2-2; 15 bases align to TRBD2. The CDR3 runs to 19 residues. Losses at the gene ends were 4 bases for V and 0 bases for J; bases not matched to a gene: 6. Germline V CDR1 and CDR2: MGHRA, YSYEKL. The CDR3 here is CASSPPGLAGGSNTGELFF. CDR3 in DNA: TGCGCCAGCAGCCCACCGGGACTAGCGGGAGGCTCGAACACCGGGGAGCTGTTTTTT.

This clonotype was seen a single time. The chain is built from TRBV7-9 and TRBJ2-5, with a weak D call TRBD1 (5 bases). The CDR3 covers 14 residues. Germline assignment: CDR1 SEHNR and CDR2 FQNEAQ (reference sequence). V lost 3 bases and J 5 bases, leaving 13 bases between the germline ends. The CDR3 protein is CASSFGAGLETQYF. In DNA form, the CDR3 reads TGTGCCAGCAGCTTTGGGGCAGGGTTGGAGACCCAGTACTTC.

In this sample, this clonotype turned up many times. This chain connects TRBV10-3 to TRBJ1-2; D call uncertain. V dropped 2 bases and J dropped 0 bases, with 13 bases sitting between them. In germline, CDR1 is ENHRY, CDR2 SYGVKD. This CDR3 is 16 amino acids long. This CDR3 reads CAISERSRGSNYGYTF. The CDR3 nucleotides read TGTGCCATCAGTGAGAGGTCCCGGGGTTCTAACTATGGCTACACCTTC.

CDR3 in amino acids: CASSESRWGGDEQYF. CDR3 in DNA: TGTGCCAGCAGCGAATCGAGGTGGGGAGGGGATGAGCAGTACTTC. This rearrangement joins TRBV2 to TRBJ2-7, with 7 bases fitting TRBD2. The CDR3 has 15 amino acids. The V and J ends lost 6 bases and 7 bases, in that order; junction bases with no gene match: 15. Germline V CDR1 and CDR2: SNHLY, FYNNEI.

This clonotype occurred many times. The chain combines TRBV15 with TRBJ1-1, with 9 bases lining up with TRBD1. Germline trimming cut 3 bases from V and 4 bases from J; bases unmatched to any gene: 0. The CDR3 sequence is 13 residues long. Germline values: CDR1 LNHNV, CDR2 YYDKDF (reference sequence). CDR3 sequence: CATSRTGGTEAFF. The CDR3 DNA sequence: TGTGCCACCAGCAGGACAGGGGGCACTGAAGCTTTCTTT.

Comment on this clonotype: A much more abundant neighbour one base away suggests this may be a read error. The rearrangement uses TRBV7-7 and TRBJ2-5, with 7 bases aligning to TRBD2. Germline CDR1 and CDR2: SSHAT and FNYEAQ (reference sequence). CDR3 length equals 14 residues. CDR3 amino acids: CASSPLAVQGTQYF. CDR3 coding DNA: TGTGCTAGCAGCCCTCTAGCGGTCCAAGGGACCCAGTACTTC.

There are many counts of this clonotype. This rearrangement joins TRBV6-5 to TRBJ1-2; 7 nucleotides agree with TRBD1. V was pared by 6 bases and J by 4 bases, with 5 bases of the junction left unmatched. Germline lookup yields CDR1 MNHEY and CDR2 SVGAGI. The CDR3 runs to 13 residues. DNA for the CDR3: TGTGCCAGCAGGGACAGGTTGGCCTATGGCTACACCTTC. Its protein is CASRDRLAYGYTF.

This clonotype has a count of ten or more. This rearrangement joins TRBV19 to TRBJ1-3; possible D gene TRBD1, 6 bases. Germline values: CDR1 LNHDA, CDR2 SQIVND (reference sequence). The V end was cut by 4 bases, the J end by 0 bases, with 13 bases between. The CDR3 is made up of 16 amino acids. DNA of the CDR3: TGTGCCAGTAGTAAGCCCCAGGGGAACTCTGGAAACACCATATATTTT. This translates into CASSKPQGNSGNTIYF.

CDR3 in amino acids: CSASSPGGGETQHF. The CDR3 DNA reads TGCAGTGCTAGTAGCCCGGGAGGGGGGGAGACCCAGCATTTT. The rearrangement uses TRBV20-1 and TRBJ1-5, with TRBD1 as a possible D gene (6 bases). The CDR3 totals 14 residues. CDR1 is DFQATT and CDR2 is SNEGSKA in the germline V gene (reference sequence). V dropped 3 bases and J dropped 11 bases, with 20 bases sitting between them.

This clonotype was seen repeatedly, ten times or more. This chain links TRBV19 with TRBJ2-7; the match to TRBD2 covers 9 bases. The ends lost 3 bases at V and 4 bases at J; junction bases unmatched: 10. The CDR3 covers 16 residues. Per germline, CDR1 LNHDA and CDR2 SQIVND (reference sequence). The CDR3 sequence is CASSIGGRALKYEQYF. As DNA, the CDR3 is TGTGCCAGTAGTATCGGCGGGAGGGCCCTCAAGTACGAGCAGTACTTC.

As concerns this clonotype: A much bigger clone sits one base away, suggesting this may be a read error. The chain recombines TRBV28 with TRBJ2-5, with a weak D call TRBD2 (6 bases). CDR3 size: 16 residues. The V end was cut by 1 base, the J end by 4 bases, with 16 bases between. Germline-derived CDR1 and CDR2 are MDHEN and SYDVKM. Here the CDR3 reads CASSLSGGDWGETQYF. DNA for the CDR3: TGTGCCAGCAGTTTATCGGGCGGGGACTGGGGAGAGACCCAGTACTTC.

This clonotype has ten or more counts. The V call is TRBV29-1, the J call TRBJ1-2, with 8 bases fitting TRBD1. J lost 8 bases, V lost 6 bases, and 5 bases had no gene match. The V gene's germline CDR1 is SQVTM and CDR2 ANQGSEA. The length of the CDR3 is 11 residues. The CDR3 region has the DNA TGCAGCGTCGACCGGGACAGGGGCTACACCTTC. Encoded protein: CSVDRDRGYTF.

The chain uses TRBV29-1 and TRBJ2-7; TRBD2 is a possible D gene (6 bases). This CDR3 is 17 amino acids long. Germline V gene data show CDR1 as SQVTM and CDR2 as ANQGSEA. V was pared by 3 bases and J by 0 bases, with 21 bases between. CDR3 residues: CSVDGGGETQYSYEQYF. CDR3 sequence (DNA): TGCAGCGTTGACGGGGGTGGAGAGACCCAGTACTCCTACGAGCAGTACTTC.

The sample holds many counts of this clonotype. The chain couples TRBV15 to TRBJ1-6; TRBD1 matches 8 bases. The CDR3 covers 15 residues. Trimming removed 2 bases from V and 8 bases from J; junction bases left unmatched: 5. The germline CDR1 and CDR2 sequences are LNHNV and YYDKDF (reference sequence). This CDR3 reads CATSRTQGADSPLHF. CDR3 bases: TGTGCCACCAGCAGAACTCAGGGGGCTGATTCACCCCTCCACTTT.

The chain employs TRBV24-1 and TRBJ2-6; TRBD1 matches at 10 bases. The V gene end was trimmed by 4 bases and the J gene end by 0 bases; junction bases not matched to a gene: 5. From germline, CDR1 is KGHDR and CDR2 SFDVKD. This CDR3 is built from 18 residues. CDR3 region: CATSDTGTGDSGANVLTF. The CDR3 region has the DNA TGTGCCACCAGTGACACCGGGACAGGGGACTCTGGGGCCAACGTCCTGACTTTC.

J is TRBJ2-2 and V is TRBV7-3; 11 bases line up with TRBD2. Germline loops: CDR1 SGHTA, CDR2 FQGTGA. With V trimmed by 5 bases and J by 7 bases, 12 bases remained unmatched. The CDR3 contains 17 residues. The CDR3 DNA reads TGTGCCAGCAGCCCCTACGGGCTAGCGGGAGGCGGCGGGGAGCTGTTTTTT. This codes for CASSPYGLAGGGGELFF.

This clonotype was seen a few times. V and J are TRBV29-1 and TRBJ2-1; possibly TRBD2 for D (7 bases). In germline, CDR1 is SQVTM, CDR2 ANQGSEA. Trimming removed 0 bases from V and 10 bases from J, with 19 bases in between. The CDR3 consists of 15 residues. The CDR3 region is CSVEEAAGQQWEQFF. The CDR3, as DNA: TGCAGCGTTGAAGAGGCAGCGGGACAACAATGGGAGCAGTTCTTC.

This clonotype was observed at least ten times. CDR3 amino acids: CASSPGMTGHEQYF. The CDR3 bases are TGTGCCAGCAGCCCGGGAATGACAGGTCACGAGCAGTACTTC. The J gene is TRBJ2-7, the V gene TRBV7-2; possible D gene TRBD1, 6 bases. V was pared by 5 bases and J by 5 bases, with 16 bases between. From germline, CDR1 is SGHTA and CDR2 FQGNSA. The CDR3 spans 14 residues.

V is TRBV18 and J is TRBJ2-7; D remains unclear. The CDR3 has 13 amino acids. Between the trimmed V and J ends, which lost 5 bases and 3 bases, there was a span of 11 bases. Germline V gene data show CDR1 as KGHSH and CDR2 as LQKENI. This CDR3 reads CASSTVKDYEQYF. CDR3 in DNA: TGTGCCAGCTCAACAGTGAAGGACTACGAGCAGTACTTC.

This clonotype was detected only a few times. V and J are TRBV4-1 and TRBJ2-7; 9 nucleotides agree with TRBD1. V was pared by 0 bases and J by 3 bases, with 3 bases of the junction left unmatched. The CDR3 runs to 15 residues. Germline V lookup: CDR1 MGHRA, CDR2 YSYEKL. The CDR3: CASSQEGTGNYEQYF. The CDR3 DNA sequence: TGCGCCAGCAGCCAAGAGGGGACAGGGAACTACGAGCAGTACTTC.

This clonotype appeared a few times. The CDR3 DNA sequence: TGTGCCAGCAGTTTTCATCTTCCGGGGAACACTGAAGCTTTCTTT. Protein: CASSFHLPGNTEAFF. The gene calls are TRBV12-3 or TRBV12-4 and TRBJ1-1; D not resolved. V was shortened by 3 bases and J by 1 base, with 12 bases between the two germline ends. This CDR3 is built from 15 residues.

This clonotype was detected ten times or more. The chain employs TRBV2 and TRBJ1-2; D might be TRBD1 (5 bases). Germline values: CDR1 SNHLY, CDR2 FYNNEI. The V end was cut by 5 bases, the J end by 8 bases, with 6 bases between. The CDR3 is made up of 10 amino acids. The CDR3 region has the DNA TGTGCCAGCAGTCCAGGGGGCTACACCTTC. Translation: CASSPGGYTF.